The clone carrying this T cell receptor beta chain was detected once. Its specificity is unknown. The data are from a study of cytomegalovirus exposure and HLA in healthy donors. The CDR3 loop spans 13 amino acids. CDR1 is GTSNPN and CDR2 is SVGIG in the germline V gene (reference sequence). Trimming pared 8 bases from V and 7 bases from J, leaving 18 bases between. Overall study findings and caveats: The authors enumerated over 150 TCR beta chains as linked to cytomegalovirus.

Some clones are missing from TCRdb's copy, which holds only in-frame ones; the method was immunoSEQ multiplex PCR. Seen here are roughly 260,000 clones, around 91% observed once, and the top ten hold roughly 0.38%. The sequenced sample was PBMCs. The sequence was collected from a woman younger than 30 in good health and CMV-seronegative. This sequence joins TRBV30 and TRBJ1-5; weak D call: TRBD1 (6 bases). CDR3 in amino acids: CATEAGVGQPQHF. CDR3 DNA: TGTGCCACCGAGGCAGGGGTAGGGCAGCCCCAGCATTTT. The full variable domain, in which reference TRBV30 and TRBJ1-5 provide the parts outside the CDR3, is SQTIHQWPATLVQPVGSPLSLECTVEGTSNPNLYWYRQAAGRGLQLLFYSVGIGQISSEVPQNLSASRPQDRQFILSSKKLLLSDSGFYLCATEAGVGQPQHFGDGTRLSIL.